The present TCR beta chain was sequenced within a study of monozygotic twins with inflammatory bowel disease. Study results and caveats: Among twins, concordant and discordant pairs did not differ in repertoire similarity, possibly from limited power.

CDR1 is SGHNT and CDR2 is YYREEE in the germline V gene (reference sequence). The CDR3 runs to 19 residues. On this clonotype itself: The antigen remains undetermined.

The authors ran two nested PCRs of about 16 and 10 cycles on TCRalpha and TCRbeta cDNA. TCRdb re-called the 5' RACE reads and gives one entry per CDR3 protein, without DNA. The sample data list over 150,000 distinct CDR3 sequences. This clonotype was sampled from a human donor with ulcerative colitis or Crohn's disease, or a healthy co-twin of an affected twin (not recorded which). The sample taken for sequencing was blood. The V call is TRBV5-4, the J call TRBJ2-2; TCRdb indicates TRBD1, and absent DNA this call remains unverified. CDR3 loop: CASSLAVWVGDSNTGELFF.